These 8 T cell receptor beta chains came from one sample sequenced in a study of T cells in Graves' hyperthyroidism and ophthalmopathy. Amplification yielded TCR beta CDR3 regions, with RNA transcripts as the source. The study used the HTBI primer set for a first-round RT-PCR of the TCR CDR3. MiXCR, run by TCRdb on the multiplex PCR reads, gives a single entry per CDR3 protein. The sample contains some 600,000 distinct CDR3 sequences, 11% to 15% of which appear only once. Sample: blood. These receptors all come from a woman aged 25 to 39 with Graves' hyperthyroidism that later progressed to Graves' ophthalmopathy.

This clonotype was recorded a few times. This chain connects TRBV9 to TRBJ2-5; 12 bases match TRBD2. Germline CDR1 is SGDLS and CDR2 is YYNGEE. Losses at the gene ends were 4 bases for V and 4 bases for J; bases not matched to a gene: 5. CDR3 length: 15 amino acids. The CDR3 DNA is TGTGCCAGCAGCTCCCGGGGACTAGCGGGAGAGACCCAGTACTTC. Encoded protein: CASSSRGLAGETQYF.

This chain connects TRBV7-8 to TRBJ2-1; 7 bases fit TRBD2. This CDR3 comprises 14 residues. The V and J ends lost 7 bases and 6 bases, in that order; junction bases with no gene match: 9. Germline V gene lookup returns CDR1 SGHVS and CDR2 FQNEAQ. CDR3 bases: TGTGCCAGCAAGTTGTCTAGCGGAACCAATGAGCAGTTCTTC. Amino acids: CASKLSSGTNEQFF.

This clonotype has just a few counts. The gene calls are TRBV19 and TRBJ1-5; D unresolved. Trimming shortened V by 5 bases and J by 5 bases, and 22 bases separated the two germline ends. The CDR3 length is 17 residues. CDR1 and CDR2 from the germline V gene are LNHDA and SQIVND (reference sequence). The CDR3 spells CASSRLSRTDDDQPQHF. In DNA form, the CDR3 reads TGTGCCAGTAGTCGTTTAAGTCGGACTGATGACGATCAGCCCCAGCATTTT.

This clonotype was observed a few times. The rearrangement joins TRBV25-1 to TRBJ1-4, with D perhaps TRBD1 (5 bases). Germline-derived CDR1 and CDR2 are MGHDK and SYGVNS. This CDR3 has 14 residues. Trimming left V 7 bases short and J 6 bases short, with 15 bases between. CDR3 DNA: TGTGCCAGCACTGGCCACGGGGGGTATGAAAAACTGTTTTTT. It encodes CASTGHGGYEKLFF.

The chain has TRBV20-1 and TRBJ2-5; 13 nucleotides match TRBD2. This CDR3 region has 14 residues. With 3 bases clipped from V and 5 bases from J, the junction kept 3 bases outside the gene matches. From germline, CDR1 is DFQATT and CDR2 SNEGSKA (reference sequence). This CDR3 is CSASGLAGAETQYF. The CDR3 DNA is TGCAGTGCTAGTGGACTAGCGGGAGCGGAGACCCAGTACTTC.

The table lists this clonotype with many counts. The chain employs TRBV18 and TRBJ1-6; D not certain. The CDR3 spans 15 residues. The V gene lost 3 bases and the J gene lost 4 bases, with 10 bases spanning the gap. Germline V gene lookup returns CDR1 KGHSH and CDR2 LQKENI. The CDR3: CASSPLSLYNSPLHF. In DNA, the CDR3 is TGTGCCAGCTCACCTCTGTCCCTTTATAATTCACCCCTCCACTTT.

This clonotype was found many times. This sequence joins TRBV4-1 and TRBJ1-4; D is perhaps TRBD1 (5 bases). Trimming took 4 bases from V and 8 from J, leaving 20 bases between them. CDR1 is MGHRA, CDR2 YSYEKL, per germline. CDR3 length: 16 residues. CDR3 bases: TGCGCCAGCAGCCCCGGACCCACAGGAAGGGACGAAAAACTGTTTTTT. Protein sequence: CASSPGPTGRDEKLFF.

This clonotype appeared many times. The V and J genes are TRBV12-5 and TRBJ2-5; D possibly corresponds to TRBD2 (5 bases). CDR1 and CDR2 from the germline V gene are LGHNT and FRNRAP. CDR3 length: 16 residues. Between the trimmed V and J ends, which lost 6 bases and 2 bases, there was a span of 19 bases. The CDR3 region is CASGPGIRLFQETQYF. In DNA, the CDR3 is TGTGCTAGTGGCCCGGGGATCCGACTCTTTCAAGAGACCCAGTACTTC. Looking up the rest from reference TRBV12-5 and TRBJ2-5 gives the full variable domain: DARVTQTPRHKVTEMGQEVTMRCQPILGHNTVFWYRQTMMQGLELLAYFRNRAPLDDSGMPKDRFSAEMPDATLATLKIQPSEPRDSAVYFCASGPGIRLFQETQYFGPGTRLLVL.